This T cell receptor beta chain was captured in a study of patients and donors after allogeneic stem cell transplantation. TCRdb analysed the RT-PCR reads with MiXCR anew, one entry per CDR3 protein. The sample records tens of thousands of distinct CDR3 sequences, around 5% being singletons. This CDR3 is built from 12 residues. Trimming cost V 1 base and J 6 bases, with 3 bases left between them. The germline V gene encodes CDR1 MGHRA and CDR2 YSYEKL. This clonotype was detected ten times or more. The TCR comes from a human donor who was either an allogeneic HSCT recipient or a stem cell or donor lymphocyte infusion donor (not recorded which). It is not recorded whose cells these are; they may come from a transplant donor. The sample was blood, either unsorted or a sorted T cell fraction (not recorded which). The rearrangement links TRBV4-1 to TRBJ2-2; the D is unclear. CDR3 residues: CASSQGPGELFF. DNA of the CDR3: TGCGCCAGCAGCCAAGGCCCCGGGGAGCTGTTTTTT.